These 3 T cell receptor beta chains came from one sample sequenced in a study of cytomegalovirus exposure and HLA in healthy donors. PCR employed 60 Vbeta and 13 Jbeta primers. Clones were sequenced by immunoSEQ multiplex PCR, and TCRdb holds only the in-frame ones, with some missing. The repertoire includes 110,000 to 150,000 clones, around 80% of them detected once, and less than 2.5% sits in the top ten. The sample taken for sequencing was PBMCs. These receptors were taken from a boy between 2 and 10 years old in good health and CMV-seronegative.

The CDR3 region is CASSDSGSSGELFF. The CDR3 coding sequence is TGTGCCAGCAGTGATAGCGGGAGCTCCGGGGAGCTGTTTTTT. The V gene is TRBV6-4, the J gene TRBJ2-2, with TRBD2 matching 9 bases. CDR1 and CDR2 (germline): MRHNA, SNTAGT. Trimming took 3 bases from V and 6 from J; bases not matched to a gene: 2. This CDR3 is 14 amino acids long.

The V gene is TRBV4-1, the J gene TRBJ2-7; the D is unclear. CDR3 length equals 15 residues. V lost 3 bases and J 3 bases, leaving 15 bases between the germline ends. Germline V gene lookup returns CDR1 MGHRA and CDR2 YSYEKL. CDR3 protein: CASSHLAGARYEQYF. CDR3 coding DNA: TGCGCCAGCAGCCATTTGGCAGGCGCACGCTACGAGCAGTACTTC.

The rearrangement uses TRBV28 and TRBJ2-7; maybe TRBD2 (7 bases). The length of the CDR3 is 21 residues. V shed 5 bases and J shed 3 bases, with 35 bases lying between them. Per the germline V gene, CDR1 is MDHEN and CDR2 is SYDVKM. This CDR3 is CASSRGGRKTTGSMRRYEQYF. CDR3 DNA sequence: TGTGCCAGCAGTCGCGGGGGACGGAAAACTACAGGGTCAATGCGACGCTACGAGCAGTACTTC.